The clone carrying this T cell receptor (beta chain) was found once. Antigen: not known. Pregnant or lactating patients were excluded, as were those with uncontrolled infection or other autoimmune disease. TCR beta CDR3 regions were amplified from RNA. An initial round of RT-PCR targeting the TCR CDR3 relied on the HTBI primer set. Via MiXCR, TCRdb re-called the multiplex PCR reads, giving one row per CDR3 protein. The sample holds tens of thousands of distinct CDR3 sequences; roughly half are singletons and the top ten take 34%. The data belong to a study of T cells in Graves' hyperthyroidism and ophthalmopathy. Trimming at V came to 0 bases and at J to 8 bases, leaving 5 bases not matched to a gene. Germline CDR1 is SGDLS and CDR2 is YYNGEE. This CDR3 has 16 amino acids. Study findings and constraints: From stable hyperthyroidism, ophthalmopathy was separated by a 13 V-J model. Ophthalmopathy was predicted by the model a median of 6.5 months ahead of onset.

The receptor was isolated from a man younger than 30 with Graves' hyperthyroidism. The rearrangement joins TRBV9 to TRBJ1-6, with 10 bases that match TRBD1. Input material: peripheral blood or thyroid tissue (not recorded which). The CDR3 nucleotides read TGTGCCAGCAGCGTAGATGTCGGGACAGGGGATTCACCCCTCCACTTT. It translates to CASSVDVGTGDSPLHF.